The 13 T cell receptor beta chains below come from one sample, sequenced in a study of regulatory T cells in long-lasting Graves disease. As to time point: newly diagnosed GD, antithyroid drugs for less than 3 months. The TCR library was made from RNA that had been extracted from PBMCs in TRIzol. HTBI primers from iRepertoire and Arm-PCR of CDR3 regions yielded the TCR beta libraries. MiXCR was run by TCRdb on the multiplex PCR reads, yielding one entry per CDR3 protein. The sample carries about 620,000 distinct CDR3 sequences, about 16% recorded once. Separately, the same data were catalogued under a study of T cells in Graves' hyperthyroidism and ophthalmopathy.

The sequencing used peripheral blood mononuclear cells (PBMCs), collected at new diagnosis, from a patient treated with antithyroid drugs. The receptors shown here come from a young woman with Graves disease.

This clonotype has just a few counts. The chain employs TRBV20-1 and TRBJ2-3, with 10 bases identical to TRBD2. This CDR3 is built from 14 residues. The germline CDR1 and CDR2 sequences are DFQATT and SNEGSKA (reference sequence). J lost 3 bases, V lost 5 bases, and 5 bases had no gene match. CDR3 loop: CSALAGGGTDTQYF. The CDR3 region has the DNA TGCAGTGCTTTAGCGGGAGGAGGGACAGATACGCAGTATTTT.

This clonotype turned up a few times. The CDR3 loop reads CATSRETLEKLFF. The DNA for the CDR3 is TGTGCCACCAGCAGGGAGACACTTGAAAAACTGTTTTTT. The chain joins TRBV15 to TRBJ1-4; no definite D call. The CDR3 is made up of 13 amino acids. Trimming took 3 bases from V and 7 from J, leaving 9 bases between them. In germline, CDR1 is LNHNV, CDR2 YYDKDF (reference sequence).

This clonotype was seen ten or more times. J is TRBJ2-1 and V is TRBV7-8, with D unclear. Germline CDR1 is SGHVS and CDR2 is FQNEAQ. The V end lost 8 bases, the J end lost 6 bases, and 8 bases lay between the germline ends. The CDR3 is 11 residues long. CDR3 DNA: TGTGCCAGCGCTGGAGCCAATGAGCAGTTCTTC. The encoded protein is CASAGANEQFF. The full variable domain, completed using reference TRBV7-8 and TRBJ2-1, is GAGVSQSPRYKVAKRGQDVALRCDPISGHVSLFWYQQALGQGPEFLTYFQNEAQLDKSGLPSDRFFAERPEGSVSTLKIQRTQQEDSAVYLCASAGANEQFFGPGTRLTVL.

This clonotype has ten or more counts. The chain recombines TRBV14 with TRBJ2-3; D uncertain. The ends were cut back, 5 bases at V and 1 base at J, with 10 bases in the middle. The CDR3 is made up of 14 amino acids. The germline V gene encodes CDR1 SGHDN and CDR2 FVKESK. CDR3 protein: CASSEYTRTDTQYF. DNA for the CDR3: TGTGCCAGCAGCGAGTATACCCGCACAGATACGCAGTATTTT.

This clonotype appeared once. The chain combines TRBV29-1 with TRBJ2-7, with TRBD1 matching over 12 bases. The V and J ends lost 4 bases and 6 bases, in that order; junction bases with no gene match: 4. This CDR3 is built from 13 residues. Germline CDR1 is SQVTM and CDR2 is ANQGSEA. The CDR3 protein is CSVAGTGGVEQYF. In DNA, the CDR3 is TGCAGCGTTGCCGGGACAGGGGGCGTCGAGCAGTACTTC.

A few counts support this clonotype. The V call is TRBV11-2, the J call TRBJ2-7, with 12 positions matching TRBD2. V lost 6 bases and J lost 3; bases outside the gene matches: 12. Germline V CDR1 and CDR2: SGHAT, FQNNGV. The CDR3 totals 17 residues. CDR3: CASRPNRLAGEVYEQYF. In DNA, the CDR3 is TGTGCCAGCAGGCCAAACCGACTAGCGGGAGAGGTCTACGAGCAGTACTTC. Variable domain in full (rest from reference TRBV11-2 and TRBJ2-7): EAGVAQSPRYKIIEKRQSVAFWCNPISGHATLYWYQQILGQGPKLLIQFQNNGVVDDSQLPKDRFSAERLKGVDSTLKIQPAKLEDSAVYLCASRPNRLAGEVYEQYFGPGTRLTVT.

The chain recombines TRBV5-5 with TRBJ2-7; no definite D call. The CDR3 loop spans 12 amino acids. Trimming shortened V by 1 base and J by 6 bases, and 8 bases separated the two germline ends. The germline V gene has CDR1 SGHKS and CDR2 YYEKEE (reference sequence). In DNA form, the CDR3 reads TGTGCCAGCAGCTTGTTTGGGGTCGAGCAGTACTTC. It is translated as CASSLFGVEQYF.

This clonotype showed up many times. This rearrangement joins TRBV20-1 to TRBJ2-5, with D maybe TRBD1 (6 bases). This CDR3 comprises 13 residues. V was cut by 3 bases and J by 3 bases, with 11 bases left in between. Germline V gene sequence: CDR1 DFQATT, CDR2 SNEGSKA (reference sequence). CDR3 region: CSASHAGEETQYF. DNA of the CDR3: TGCAGTGCTAGTCATGCAGGGGAAGAGACCCAGTACTTC.

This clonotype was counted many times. The CDR3, as DNA: TGCGCCAGCAGCTTGACAGGGGGCTCTGAAGCTTTCTTT. Translating it yields CASSLTGGSEAFF. This chain links TRBV5-1 with TRBJ1-1, with TRBD1 identical over 9 bases. The germline V gene has CDR1 SGHRS and CDR2 YFSETQ. V was pared by 1 base and J by 6 bases, with 1 base of the junction left unmatched. This CDR3 contains 13 residues.

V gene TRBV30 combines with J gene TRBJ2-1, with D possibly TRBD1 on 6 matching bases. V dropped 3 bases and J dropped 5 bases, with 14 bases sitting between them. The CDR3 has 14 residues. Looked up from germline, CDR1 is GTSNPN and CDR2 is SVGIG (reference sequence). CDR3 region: CAWSGTKFHNEQFF. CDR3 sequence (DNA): TGTGCCTGGAGCGGGACAAAGTTTCACAATGAGCAGTTCTTC.

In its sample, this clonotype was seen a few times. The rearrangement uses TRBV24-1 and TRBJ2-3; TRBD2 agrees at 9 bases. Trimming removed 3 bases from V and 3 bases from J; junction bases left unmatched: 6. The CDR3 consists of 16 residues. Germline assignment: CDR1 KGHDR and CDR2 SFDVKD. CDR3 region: CATSDLSGRGTDTQYF. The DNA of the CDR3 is TGTGCCACCAGTGATCTTAGCGGGAGAGGGACAGATACGCAGTATTTT.

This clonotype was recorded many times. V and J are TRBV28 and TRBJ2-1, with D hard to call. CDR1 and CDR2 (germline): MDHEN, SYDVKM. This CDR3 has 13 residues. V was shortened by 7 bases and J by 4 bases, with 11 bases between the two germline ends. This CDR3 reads CASKEGKYNEQFF. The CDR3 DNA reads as TGTGCCAGCAAAGAAGGGAAATACAATGAGCAGTTCTTC. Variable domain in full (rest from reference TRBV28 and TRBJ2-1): DVKVTQSSRYLVKRTGEKVFLECVQDMDHENMFWYRQDPGLGLRLIYFSYDVKMKEKGDIPEGYSVSREKKERFSLILESASTNQTSMYLCASKEGKYNEQFFGPGTRLTVL.

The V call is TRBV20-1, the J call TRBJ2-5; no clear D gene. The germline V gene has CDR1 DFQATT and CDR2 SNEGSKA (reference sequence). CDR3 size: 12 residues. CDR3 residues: CSVRAVRETQYF. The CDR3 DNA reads TGCAGCGTTCGGGCGGTTCGAGAGACCCAGTACTTC.